This entry is about one TCR beta chain. Its matching antigen is unknown. The assay was immunoSEQ multiplex PCR, and TCRdb's table has in-frame clones only and misses some. The data hold 120,000 to 150,000 clones, with more than 75% observed a single time. The donors were part of the roughly 120-subject validation cohort, which stood apart from the 666-subject first cohort. This CDR3 comprises 17 residues. Germline values: CDR1 LGHNT, CDR2 FRNRAP. The V gene lost 0 bases and the J gene lost 2 bases, with 16 bases spanning the gap. This sample stems from a study of cytomegalovirus exposure and HLA in healthy donors. Regarding the study as a whole: It was found in a later analysis that first-cohort TCR clusters tended to co-occur in the 120 validation repertoires. Cytomegalovirus association was listed for roughly 160 TCR beta chains.

The V gene is TRBV12-5, the J gene TRBJ2-5; D uncertain. This sequence was found in a man aged 18 to 29 in good health and CMV-seropositive. Sequencing input: PBMCs. Here the CDR3 DNA reads TGTGCTAGTGGTTTGGTAATAGGTGCGGCAGATCAAGAGACCCAGTACTTC. It translates to CASGLVIGAADQETQYF.